Described below is a single TCR beta chain sequence and its context. What it recognizes is unknown. This entry belongs to a study of lymphopenia after photon versus proton radiotherapy. Trimming removed 5 bases from V and 5 bases from J; junction bases left unmatched: 10. Germline loops: CDR1 MNHEY, CDR2 SVGAGI. The CDR3 has 15 residues. Method: immunoSEQ multiplex PCR; TCRdb's copy keeps in-frame clones and lacks some. The table lists 160,000 or so clones, 80% to 90% of them singletons. Findings and limits, study-wide: Post-nadir TCR diversity decline inversely tracked overall survival among those who died.

This sequence was found in a man aged 45-65 years with gastric cancer. The specimen was peripheral blood, collected from a patient treated with photon-based radiotherapy. This chain links TRBV6-5 with TRBJ2-7; 9 bases are shared with TRBD1. CDR3 coding DNA: TGTGCCAGCAGTACGTCCACAGGGGGCCGGGACGAGCAGTACTTC. Its protein product is CASSTSTGGRDEQYF.